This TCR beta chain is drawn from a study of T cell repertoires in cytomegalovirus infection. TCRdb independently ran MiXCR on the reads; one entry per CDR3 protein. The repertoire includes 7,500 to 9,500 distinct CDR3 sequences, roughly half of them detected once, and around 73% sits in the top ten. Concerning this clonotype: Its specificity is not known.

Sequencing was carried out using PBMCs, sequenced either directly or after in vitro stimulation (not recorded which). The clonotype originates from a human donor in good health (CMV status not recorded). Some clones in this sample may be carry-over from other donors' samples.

The CDR3 coding sequence is TGTGCCAGCAGCTTAGACAGGTTGGACTATGGCTACACCTTC. This sequence encodes CASSLDRLDYGYTF. The chain uses TRBV7-9 and TRBJ1-2; TRBD1 might be the D (5 bases). V dropped 1 base and J dropped 3 bases, with 9 bases sitting between them. Germline values: CDR1 SEHNR, CDR2 FQNEAQ (reference sequence). The CDR3 totals 14 residues.